This T cell receptor beta chain was retrieved from a study of T cells expressing NK-cell markers. Findings of the study overall: In roughly six donors, dominant NKG2C+ clonotypes were roughly 1.0-7.5% of CD8+ T cells. Topping the CD3+CD56-NKG2C+ fraction as well were these clonotypes, in a few donors.

Of note for this clonotype: Its antigen remains unidentified.

There are 17 residues in the CDR3. CDR1 is SGHAT and CDR2 is FQDESV in the germline V gene (reference sequence). Synthesis of TCR beta cDNA relied on 5'RACE template switching carrying UMIs. TCRdb reanalyzed the 5' RACE reads, giving one entry per CDR3 protein sequence and no DNA. The repertoire table contains about 150,000 distinct CDR3 sequences. This clonotype originated in a man aged 18 to 69 in good health. The chain is built from TRBV11-1 and TRBJ2-5; TCRdb's D gene call, TRBD2, goes unchecked for lack of DNA. Sample: blood T cells: a sorted CD56 or NKG2C T cell subset, CD4+ or CD8+ T cells, or bulk PBMC T cells (not recorded which). CDR3: CASSLVGRAGLPETQYF. The variable domain in full, completed from reference TRBV11-1 and TRBJ2-5, reads EAEVAQSPRYKITEKSQAVAFWCDPISGHATLYWYRQILGQGPELLVQFQDESVVDDSQLPKDRFSAERLKGVDSTLKIQPAELGDSAMYLCASSLVGRAGLPETQYFGPGTRLLVL.